What follows are 19 T cell receptor beta chains derived from one specimen sequenced in a study of spatial heterogeneity in lung cancer. Specified time point: sample taken at primary tumor resection. From tumor, nontumor lung or frozen PBMC, whole RNA was taken unsorted for sequencing. TCRdb called the 5' RACE reads again in MiXCR, with one record for every CDR3 protein. The sample consists of 15,000 or so distinct CDR3 sequences, just under 8% of them appearing once. The input for sequencing was PBMCs, taken at surgery. The source of these receptors is a female donor with early-stage non-small cell lung cancer.

This clonotype showed up many times. This sequence joins TRBV7-6 and TRBJ1-1; 7 bases are a match to TRBD1. The CDR3 is 13 amino acids. Germline V CDR1 and CDR2: SGHVS, FNYEAQ. With 6 bases clipped from V and 5 bases from J, the junction kept 6 bases outside the gene matches. The CDR3 protein is CASSAKQGTEAFF. Here the CDR3 DNA reads TGTGCCAGCAGTGCGAAACAGGGGACTGAAGCTTTCTTT.

This clonotype was counted many times. The rearrangement uses TRBV27 and TRBJ1-2; 7 bases line up with TRBD1. Germline V CDR1 and CDR2: MNHEY, SMNVEV (reference sequence). The CDR3 contains 13 residues. J was trimmed by 4 bases and V by 6 bases; bases with no gene match: 5. DNA for the CDR3: TGTGCCAGCAGGAGACAGGGAATCTATGGCTACACCTTC. Translated, it gives CASRRQGIYGYTF.

This clonotype was detected many times. This chain links TRBV4-1 with TRBJ2-1; the match to TRBD2 covers 9 bases. V lost 4 bases, J lost 8 bases, and 15 bases stayed unmatched. Germline V CDR1 and CDR2: MGHRA, YSYEKL. The CDR3 extends over 17 amino acids. DNA for the CDR3: TGCGCCAGCAGCCGAAGAAGGACTAGCGCGACGTTCGATGAGCAGTTCTTC. This gives the protein CASSRRRTSATFDEQFF.

The chain uses TRBV11-2 and TRBJ2-7; 10 positions agree with TRBD1. Germline values: CDR1 SGHAT, CDR2 FQNNGV. Trimming removed 5 bases from V and 6 bases from J; junction bases left unmatched: 10. CDR3 length: 15 residues. This chain's CDR3 is CASSTWTGGGREQYF. The CDR3 DNA reads TGTGCCAGCAGCACCTGGACAGGGGGAGGACGCGAGCAGTACTTC.

This clonotype has a handful of counts. The V gene is TRBV6-5, the J gene TRBJ1-5; 10 bases align to TRBD1. Germline V CDR1 and CDR2: MNHEY, SVGAGI. This CDR3 spans 15 amino acids. J lost 4 bases, V lost 6 bases, and 6 bases had no gene match. In DNA, the CDR3 is TGTGCCAGCAGCTCAGACAGGGGGCGAAATCAGCCCCAGCATTTT. This gives the protein CASSSDRGRNQPQHF.

The table lists this clonotype with many counts. The chain links TRBV19 to TRBJ2-6; perhaps TRBD2 as D (5 bases). Per germline, CDR1 LNHDA and CDR2 SQIVND (reference sequence). V shed 5 bases and J shed 2 bases, with 13 bases lying between them. The CDR3 has 16 amino acids. CDR3: CASSPWSGAGANVLTF. The CDR3 nucleotides are TGTGCCAGTAGTCCCTGGTCCGGGGCTGGGGCCAACGTCCTGACTTTC.

The V and J genes are TRBV29-1 and TRBJ1-1, with no clear D. The CDR3 is made up of 13 amino acids. The ends were cut back, 4 bases at V and 0 bases at J, with 9 bases in the middle. CDR1 SQVTM and CDR2 ANQGSEA come from the germline V gene. The CDR3 nucleotides read TGCAGCGTTGCCAGGCAGTTGAACACTGAAGCTTTCTTT. This gives the protein CSVARQLNTEAFF.

The V call is TRBV19, the J call TRBJ2-1, with 12 bases identical to TRBD2. The CDR3 extends over 15 amino acids. V lost 5 bases, J lost 10 bases, and 9 bases stayed unmatched. In germline, CDR1 is LNHDA, CDR2 SQIVND (reference sequence). The CDR3 loop reads CASSHTWTSGEEQFF. DNA for the CDR3: TGTGCCAGTAGTCACACCTGGACTAGCGGGGAGGAGCAGTTCTTC.

This clonotype was detected ten times or more. This chain uses TRBV20-1 with TRBJ2-1; D tentatively fits TRBD1 or TRBD2 (6 bases each). This CDR3 comprises 16 residues. Germline CDR1 is DFQATT and CDR2 is SNEGSKA (reference sequence). Trimming took off 1 base at V and 10 bases at J, with 23 bases between the two ends. CDR3 in amino acids: CSARGLGHGGGREQFF. The CDR3 DNA reads TGCAGTGCTAGAGGCCTAGGCCACGGTGGGGGGCGCGAGCAGTTCTTC.

This clonotype was found a few times. J is TRBJ2-7 and V is TRBV28; D is perhaps TRBD2 (5 bases). The CDR3 runs 15 residues. V lost 6 bases, J lost 3 bases, and 18 bases lay in between. Germline lookup yields CDR1 MDHEN and CDR2 SYDVKM. The CDR3 here is CASSPPGSALYEQYF. DNA of the CDR3: TGTGCCAGCAGCCCGCCGGGGTCGGCTCTCTACGAGCAGTACTTC.

This clonotype was counted many times. The CDR3 here is CASSQSATGTGGYEQYF. For the CDR3, the DNA is TGCGCCAGCAGTCAATCGGCCACCGGGACAGGGGGCTACGAGCAGTACTTC. The chain couples TRBV23-1 to TRBJ2-7; TRBD1 matches 11 bases. TRBV23-1 is treated as an ORF (open reading frame) with a function not yet certain. CDR3 length: 17 residues. V lost 0 bases, J lost 3 bases, and 7 bases stayed unmatched.

This clonotype was picked up many times. The J gene is TRBJ2-7, the V gene TRBV7-8; no clear D gene. Germline V gives CDR1 SGHVS, CDR2 FQNEAQ. CDR3 length: 11 amino acids. Trimming took off 6 bases at V and 1 base at J, with 4 bases between the two ends. The CDR3 here is CASSLSYEQYF. CDR3 sequence (DNA): TGTGCCAGCAGTTTGTCCTACGAGCAGTACTTC. The full variable domain, with the rest looked up from reference TRBV7-8 and TRBJ2-7, is GAGVSQSPRYKVAKRGQDVALRCDPISGHVSLFWYQQALGQGPEFLTYFQNEAQLDKSGLPSDRFFAERPEGSVSTLKIQRTQQEDSAVYLCASSLSYEQYFGPGTRLTVT.

The chain recombines TRBV2 with TRBJ2-1, with 10 positions matching TRBD2. V trimming: 2 bases; J trimming: 2 bases; junction bases outside the gene matches: 3. In germline, CDR1 is SNHLY, CDR2 FYNNEI. CDR3 length: 16 amino acids. CDR3 amino acids: CASSERLAGAYNEQFF. As DNA, the CDR3 is TGTGCCAGCAGTGAACGGCTAGCGGGGGCCTACAATGAGCAGTTCTTC.

V is TRBV4-3 and J is TRBJ1-1; weak D call: TRBD1 (6 bases). The germline gives CDR1 LGHNA, CDR2 YSLEER. Trimming removed 0 bases from V and 1 base from J, with 15 bases in between. The CDR3 is 17 amino acids. This CDR3 is CASSQESQGWENTEAFF. The CDR3 nucleotides read TGCGCCAGCAGCCAAGAATCCCAGGGGTGGGAGAACACTGAAGCTTTCTTT.

The chain combines TRBV2 with TRBJ1-4; TRBD1 matches 7 bases. Trimming at V came to 5 bases and at J to 7 bases, leaving 10 bases not matched to a gene. Germline loops: CDR1 SNHLY, CDR2 FYNNEI. This CDR3 region has 15 residues. CDR3 sequence (DNA): TGTGCCAGCAGTAGGGCCCTGGGACAGTCTGAAAAACTGTTTTTT. Its translation: CASSRALGQSEKLFF.

Many counts were recorded for this clonotype. This chain connects TRBV10-3 to TRBJ1-4, with D perhaps TRBD1 (5 bases). V was trimmed by 2 bases and J by 6 bases, leaving 7 bases between them. The CDR3 totals 13 residues. The germline CDR1 and CDR2 sequences are ENHRY and SYGVKD. CDR3 region: CAISEGDDEKLFF. The CDR3, as DNA: TGTGCCATCAGTGAGGGGGACGATGAAAAACTGTTTTTT.

The sample holds many counts of this clonotype. CDR3 loop: CASSEARASQYF. The DNA of the CDR3 is TGTGCCAGCAGTGAAGCGCGGGCTAGTCAGTACTTC. This rearrangement joins TRBV2 to TRBJ2-4; D might be TRBD2 (5 bases). The germline V gene has CDR1 SNHLY and CDR2 FYNNEI. The length of the CDR3 is 12 residues. The V gene lost 0 bases and the J gene lost 12 bases, with 9 bases spanning the gap.

The chain joins TRBV5-1 to TRBJ2-1; 7 positions match TRBD1. The V and J ends lost 0 bases and 6 bases, in that order; junction bases with no gene match: 6. The CDR3 has 15 amino acids. The V gene's germline CDR1 is SGHRS and CDR2 YFSETQ. CDR3 region: CASSLGLTGVNEQFF. The CDR3, as DNA: TGCGCCAGCAGCTTGGGCCTTACAGGGGTCAATGAGCAGTTCTTC.

Ten or more counts support this clonotype. This sequence joins TRBV7-2 and TRBJ1-1, with 7 positions matching TRBD1. The CDR3 is 16 amino acids. The V and J ends lost 2 bases and 11 bases, in that order; junction bases with no gene match: 17. Germline assignment: CDR1 SGHTA and CDR2 FQGNSA. CDR3 amino acids: CASSLRKRQGGFEAFF. The CDR3 DNA follows: TGTGCCAGCAGCTTAAGAAAGAGACAGGGAGGTTTTGAGGCTTTCTTT. The whole variable domain, remainder taken from reference TRBV7-2 and TRBJ1-1, is GAGVSQSPSNKVTEKGKDVELRCDPISGHTALYWYRQSLGQGLEFLIYFQGNSAPDKSGLPSDRFSAERTGGSVSTLTIQRTQQEDSAVYLCASSLRKRQGGFEAFFGQGTRLTVV.